A single count supports the clone carrying this T cell receptor (beta chain). V dropped 5 bases and J dropped 7; count of bases not matched to a gene: 9. The length of the CDR3 is 14 residues. Per germline, CDR1 LNHDA and CDR2 SQIVND (reference sequence). Participants were placed into cohorts based on the clinical history they reported. TCRdb's table, derived via immunoSEQ multiplex PCR, lists solely in-frame clones and lacks some. Of about 270,000 clones listed, more than 80% are singletons. The data were taken from a study of blood T cell repertoires in COVID-19. Material for sequencing was PBMCs or T cells enriched from blood (not recorded which). The sequence was collected from a woman in her late teens or twenties who had recovered from COVID-19. The chain has TRBV19 and TRBJ1-2; 8 bases align to TRBD1. The CDR3 here is CASSFDRGKGGYTF. The DNA of the CDR3 is TGTGCCAGTAGTTTCGACAGGGGCAAAGGTGGCTACACCTTC.